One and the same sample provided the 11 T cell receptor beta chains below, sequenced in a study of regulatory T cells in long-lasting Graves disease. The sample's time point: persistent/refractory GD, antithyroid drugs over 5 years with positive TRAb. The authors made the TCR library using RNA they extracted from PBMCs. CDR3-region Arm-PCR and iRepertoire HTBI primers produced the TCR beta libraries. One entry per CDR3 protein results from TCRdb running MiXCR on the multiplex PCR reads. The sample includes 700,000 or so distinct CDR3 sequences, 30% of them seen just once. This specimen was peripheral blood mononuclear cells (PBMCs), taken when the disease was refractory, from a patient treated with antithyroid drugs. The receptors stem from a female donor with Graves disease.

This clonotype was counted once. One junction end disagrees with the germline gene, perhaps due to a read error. As DNA, the CDR3 is TGCAGTGCCAGTAGGACAGGGAGCAACTATGGCCACACCTTC. Translation: CSASRTGSNYGHTF. V gene TRBV20-1 combines with J gene TRBJ1-2; TRBD1 aligns across 8 bases. CDR1 and CDR2 (germline): DFQATT, SNEGSKA (reference sequence). CDR3 length: 14 amino acids.

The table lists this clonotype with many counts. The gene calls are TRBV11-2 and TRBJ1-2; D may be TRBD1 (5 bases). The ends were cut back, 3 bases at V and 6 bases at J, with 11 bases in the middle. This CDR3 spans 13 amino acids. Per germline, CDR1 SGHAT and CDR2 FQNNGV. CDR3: CASSLSGLNGYTF. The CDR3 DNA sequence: TGTGCCAGCAGCTTGTCAGGGTTGAATGGCTACACCTTC.

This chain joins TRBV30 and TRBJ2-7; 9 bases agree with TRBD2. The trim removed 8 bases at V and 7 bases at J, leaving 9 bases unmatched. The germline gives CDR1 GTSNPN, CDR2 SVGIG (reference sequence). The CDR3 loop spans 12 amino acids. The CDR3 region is CARGLAGNEQYF. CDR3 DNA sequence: TGTGCCCGAGGGCTAGCGGGGAATGAGCAGTACTTC.

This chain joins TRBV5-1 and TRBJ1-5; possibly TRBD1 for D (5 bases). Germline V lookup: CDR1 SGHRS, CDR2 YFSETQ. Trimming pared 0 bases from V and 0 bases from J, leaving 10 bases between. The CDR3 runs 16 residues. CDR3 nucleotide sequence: TGCGCCAGCAGCTTGGTAGTCAGGGATAGCAATCAGCCCCAGCATTTT. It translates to CASSLVVRDSNQPQHF.

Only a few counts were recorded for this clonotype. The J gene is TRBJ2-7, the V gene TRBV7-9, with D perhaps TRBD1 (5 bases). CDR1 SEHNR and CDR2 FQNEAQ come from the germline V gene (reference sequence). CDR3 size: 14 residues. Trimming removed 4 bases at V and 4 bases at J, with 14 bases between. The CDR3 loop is CASSSGFLRYEQYF. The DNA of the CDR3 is TGTGCCAGCAGCTCAGGGTTCCTGAGGTACGAGCAGTACTTC. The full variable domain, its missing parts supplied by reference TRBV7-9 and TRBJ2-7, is DTGVSQNPRHKITKRGQNVTFRCDPISEHNRLYWYRQTLGQGPEFLTYFQNEAQLEKSRLLSDRFSAERPKGSFSTLEIQRTEQGDSAMYLCASSSGFLRYEQYFGPGTRLTVT.

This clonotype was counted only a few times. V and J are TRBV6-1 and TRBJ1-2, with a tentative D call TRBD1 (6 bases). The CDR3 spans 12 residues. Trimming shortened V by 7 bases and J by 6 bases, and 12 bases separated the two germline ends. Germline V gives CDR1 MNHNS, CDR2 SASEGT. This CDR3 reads CASTQGGDGYTF. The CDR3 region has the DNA TGTGCCAGCACTCAAGGGGGGGATGGCTACACCTTC.

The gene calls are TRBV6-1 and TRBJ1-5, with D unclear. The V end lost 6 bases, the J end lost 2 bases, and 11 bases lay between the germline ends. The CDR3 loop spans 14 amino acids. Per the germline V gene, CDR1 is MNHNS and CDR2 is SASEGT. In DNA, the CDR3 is TGTGCCAGCAGGCGACTCAGTGGCAATCAGCCCCAGCATTTT. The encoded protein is CASRRLSGNQPQHF.

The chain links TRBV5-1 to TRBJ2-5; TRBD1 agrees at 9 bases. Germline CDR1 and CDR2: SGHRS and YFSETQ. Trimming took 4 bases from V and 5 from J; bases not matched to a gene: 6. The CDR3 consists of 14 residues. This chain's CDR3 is CASSLQGADETQYF. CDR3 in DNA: TGCGCCAGCAGCCTACAGGGGGCCGATGAGACCCAGTACTTC.

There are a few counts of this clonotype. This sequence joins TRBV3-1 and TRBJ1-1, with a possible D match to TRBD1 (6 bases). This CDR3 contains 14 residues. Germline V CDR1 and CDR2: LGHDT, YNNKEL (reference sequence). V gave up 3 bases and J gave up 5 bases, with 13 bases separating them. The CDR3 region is CASSHPGGTTEAFF. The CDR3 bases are TGTGCCAGCAGCCACCCGGGAGGGACAACTGAAGCTTTCTTT.

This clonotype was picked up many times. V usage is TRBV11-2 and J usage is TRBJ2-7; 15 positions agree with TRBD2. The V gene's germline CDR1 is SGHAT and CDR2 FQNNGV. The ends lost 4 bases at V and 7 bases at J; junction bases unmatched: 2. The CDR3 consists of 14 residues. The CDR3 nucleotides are TGTGCCAGCAGCTGGACTAGCGGGAGGGGGGAGCAGTACTTC. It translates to CASSWTSGRGEQYF.

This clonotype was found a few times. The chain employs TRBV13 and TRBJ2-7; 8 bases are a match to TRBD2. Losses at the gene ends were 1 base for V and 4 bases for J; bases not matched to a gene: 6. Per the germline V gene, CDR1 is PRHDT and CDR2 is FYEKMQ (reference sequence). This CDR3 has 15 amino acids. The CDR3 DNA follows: TGTGCCAGCAGCTTAGTGGCGGGGGGAGTGTACGAGCAGTACTTC. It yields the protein CASSLVAGGVYEQYF. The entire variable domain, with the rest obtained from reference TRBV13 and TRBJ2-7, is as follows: AAGVIQSPRHLIKEKRETATLKCYPIPRHDTVYWYQQGPGQDPQFLISFYEKMQSDKGSIPDRFSAQQFSDYHSELNMSSLELGDSALYFCASSLVAGGVYEQYFGPGTRLTVT.